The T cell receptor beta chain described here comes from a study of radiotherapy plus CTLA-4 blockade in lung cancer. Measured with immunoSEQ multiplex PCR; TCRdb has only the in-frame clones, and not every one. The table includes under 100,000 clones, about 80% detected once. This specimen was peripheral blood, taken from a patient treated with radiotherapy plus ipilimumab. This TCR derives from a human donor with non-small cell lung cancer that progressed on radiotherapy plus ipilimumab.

The CDR3 loop reads CASSFRDGYGYTF. The CDR3 bases are TGTGCCAGCAGCTTTAGGGACGGCTATGGCTACACCTTC. The genes are TRBV7-9 and TRBJ1-2; tentatively, D is TRBD1 (5 bases). The CDR3 is 13 residues long. V lost 3 bases to trimming and J lost 4 bases, with 9 bases between them. The germline gives CDR1 SEHNR, CDR2 FQNEAQ (reference sequence).